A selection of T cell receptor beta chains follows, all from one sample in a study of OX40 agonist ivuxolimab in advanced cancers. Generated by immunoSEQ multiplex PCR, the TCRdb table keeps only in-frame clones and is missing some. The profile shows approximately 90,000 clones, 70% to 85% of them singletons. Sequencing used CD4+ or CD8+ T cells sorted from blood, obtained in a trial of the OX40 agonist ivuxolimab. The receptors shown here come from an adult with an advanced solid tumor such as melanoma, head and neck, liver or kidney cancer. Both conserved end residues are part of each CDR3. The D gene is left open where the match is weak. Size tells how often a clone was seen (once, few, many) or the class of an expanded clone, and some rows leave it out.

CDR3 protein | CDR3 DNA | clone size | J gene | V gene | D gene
CAISESMLAGLGIDEQFF | TGTGCCATCAGTGAGTCGATGTTAGCGGGACTCGGGATCGATGAGCAGTTCTTC | - | TRBJ2-1 | TRBV10-3 | TRBD2
CASSLALGPNQPQHF | TGTGCCAGCAGCTTAGCGCTTGGGCCTAATCAGCCCCAGCATTTT | - | TRBJ1-5 | TRBV7-2 | -
CASSLRLTEGEQYF | TGTGCCAGCAGTTTGAGACTGACAGAAGGCGAGCAGTACTTC | - | TRBJ2-7 | TRBV28 | -
CATSRAFSGTYGYTF | TGTGCCACCAGCAGAGCCTTTTCCGGGACCTATGGCTACACCTTC | - | TRBJ1-2 | TRBV15 | -
CASSLANYGYTF | TGTGCCAGCAGCTTGGCTAACTATGGCTACACCTTC | - | TRBJ1-2 | TRBV5-6 | -
CASSPDRPYEQYF | TGTGCCAGCAGCCCGGACAGACCTTACGAGCAGTACTTC | - | TRBJ2-7 | TRBV27 | -
CASSGGLAAYEQYF | TGTGCCAGCAGTGGGGGACTAGCGGCCTACGAGCAGTACTTC | - | TRBJ2-7 | TRBV6-1 | TRBD2
CASSLIGTSGDEEQFF | TGTGCCAGCAGCTTAATCGGGACTAGCGGGGATGAAGAGCAGTTCTTC | - | TRBJ2-1 | TRBV7-3 | TRBD2
CASSSPLSDTQYF | TGTGCCAGCAGTTCCCCTTTGTCGGATACGCAGTATTTT | few | TRBJ2-3 | TRBV27 | -
CASRPDNYGYTF | TGCGCCAGCAGACCAGATAACTATGGCTACACCTTC | - | TRBJ1-2 | TRBV5-1 | -
CASSGQDRTDTQYF | TGTGCCAGTAGCGGACAGGATCGCACAGATACGCAGTATTTT | - | TRBJ2-3 | TRBV19 | TRBD1
CASSELERTAGEQYF | TGTGCCAGCAGTGAATTGGAGAGAACGGCGGGCGAGCAGTACTTC | - | TRBJ2-7 | TRBV25-1 | -
CASSEPGGRDRLSLVNEQFF | TGTGCCAGCAGCGAGCCCGGAGGACGGGACCGTTTATCGCTCGTAAATGAGCAGTTCTTC | - | TRBJ2-1 | TRBV9 | -
CATSRDQRGFSPGELFF | TGTGCCACCAGCAGAGATCAGCGGGGGTTTAGTCCCGGGGAGCTGTTTTTT | - | TRBJ2-2 | TRBV15 | TRBD2
CASSSHNTDTQYF | TGTGCCAGCAGCTCCCACAACACAGATACGCAGTATTTT | - | TRBJ2-3 | TRBV7-6 | -
CASTLPMTSGRYNEQFF | TGTGCCAGCACCCTCCCCATGACTAGCGGGAGGTATAATGAGCAGTTCTTC | - | TRBJ2-1 | TRBV7-9 | TRBD2
CASSLEGGIQNEQFF | TGTGCCAGCAGCTTAGAAGGGGGGATCCAGAATGAGCAGTTCTTC | - | TRBJ2-1 | TRBV7-2 | -
CASSGGGSTGELFF | TGTGCCAGCAGCGGGGGTGGAAGCACCGGGGAGCTGTTTTTT | - | TRBJ2-2 | TRBV7-8 | -
CASSGFSGANVLTF | TGTGCCAGCAGTGGCTTCTCTGGGGCCAACGTCCTGACTTTC | - | TRBJ2-6 | TRBV6-1 | -
CASSKVDMMTANGYTF | TGTGCCAGCAGCAAAGTCGATATGATGACAGCGAATGGCTACACCTTC | - | TRBJ1-2 | TRBV21-1 | -
CASSRRANTEAFF | TGTGCCAGCAGTCGGCGGGCGAACACTGAAGCTTTCTTT | - | TRBJ1-1 | TRBV6-6 | -
CASCRDASTGELFF | TGTGCCAGTTGCCGGGACGCCAGCACCGGGGAGCTGTTTTTT | - | TRBJ2-2 | TRBV28 | -
CASSPAGGYEQYF | TGTGCCAGCAGCCCGGCGGGGGGTTACGAGCAGTACTTC | few | TRBJ2-7 | TRBV9 | TRBD2
CASSLAGDRGHQPQHF | TGTGCCAGCAGCTTGGCCGGGGACAGGGGGCACCAGCCCCAGCATTTT | - | TRBJ1-5 | TRBV5-6 | TRBD1
CASSDPGAQDEQYF | TGTGCCAGCAGTGACCCGGGCGCCCAGGACGAGCAGTACTTC | - | TRBJ2-7 | TRBV2 | -
CASSLGGPGGFRNEQFF | TGTGCCAGCAGCTTGGGGGGGCCGGGCGGCTTCAGGAATGAGCAGTTCTTC | - | TRBJ2-1 | TRBV7-8 | -
CASSLAGGPETQYF | TGTGCCAGCTCGCTAGCGGGAGGGCCAGAGACCCAGTACTTC | once | TRBJ2-5 | TRBV18 | TRBD2
CASSSRDTEAFF | TGTGCCAGTAGTAGCAGGGACACTGAAGCTTTCTTT | - | TRBJ1-1 | TRBV19 | -
CASSPHNSPLHF | TGTGCCAGCAGCCCACATAATTCACCCCTCCACTTT | - | TRBJ1-6 | TRBV7-9 | -
CASSLGPSGNTGELFF | TGTGCCAGCAGCTTAGGGCCTAGCGGGAACACCGGGGAGCTGTTTTTT | - | TRBJ2-2 | TRBV11-3 | TRBD2
CASSWGGGGYNEQFF | TGTGCCAGCAGCTGGGGGGGAGGGGGATACAATGAGCAGTTCTTC | - | TRBJ2-1 | TRBV5-4 | -
CASSFSGASTDTQYF | TGTGCCAGCAGCTTTAGCGGGGCTAGCACAGATACGCAGTATTTT | - | TRBJ2-3 | TRBV11-2 | TRBD2
CATSRDFNEQFF | TGTGCCACCAGCAGAGATTTTAATGAGCAGTTCTTC | - | TRBJ2-1 | TRBV15 | -
CASSIGQGSYEQYF | TGTGCCAGCAGCATAGGACAGGGATCCTACGAGCAGTACTTC | - | TRBJ2-7 | TRBV5-4 | TRBD1
CASRLHLSGANVLTF | TGTGCCAGCAGGCTACACCTCTCTGGGGCCAACGTCCTGACTTTC | few | TRBJ2-6 | TRBV2 | -
CASSARDSGRVDTQYF | TGTGCCAGCAGCGCCCGGGACTCCGGACGGGTAGATACGCAGTATTTT | - | TRBJ2-3 | TRBV27 | -
CAISEAGPNTIYF | TGTGCCATCAGTGAAGCAGGTCCAAACACCATATATTTT | - | TRBJ1-3 | TRBV10-3 | -
CASRGLAGVTDTQYF | TGTGCCAGCAGGGGGTTAGCGGGAGTCACAGATACGCAGTATTTT | - | TRBJ2-3 | TRBV2 | TRBD2
CASSDDRDGYTF | TGTGCCAGCAGTGATGACAGGGATGGCTACACCTTC | - | TRBJ1-2 | TRBV6-1 | TRBD1
CASSARKGGGELFF | TGCGCCAGCAGCGCGAGAAAAGGGGGCGGGGAGCTGTTTTTT | - | TRBJ2-2 | TRBV4-1 | -
CASSWNTGELFF | TGTGCCAGCAGTTGGAACACCGGGGAGCTGTTTTTT | - | TRBJ2-2 | TRBV27 | -
CASSGTILFGEQYF | TGTGCCAGCAGCGGAACTATACTTTTCGGGGAGCAGTACTTC | - | TRBJ2-7 | TRBV25-1 | -
CATSRDRPRADEQYF | TGTGCCACCAGCAGAGACCGTCCTCGGGCCGACGAGCAGTACTTC | - | TRBJ2-7 | TRBV15 | -